One and the same sample provided the 6 T cell receptor beta chains below, sequenced in a study of cytomegalovirus exposure and HLA in healthy donors. The PCR contained 60 Vbeta and 13 Jbeta primers. Some clones are missing from TCRdb's copy, which holds only in-frame ones; the method was immunoSEQ multiplex PCR. Of about 35,000 clones detected, roughly 76% appear once; the ten largest clones hold 7.5% to 9%. Sample: PBMCs. The source of these receptors is a woman younger than 45 in good health and CMV-seropositive.

The chain employs TRBV7-3 and TRBJ2-3; no firm D call. Germline V gene sequence: CDR1 SGHTA, CDR2 FQGTGA. Trimming left V 2 bases short and J 2 bases short, with 8 bases between. This CDR3 contains 14 residues. This CDR3 is CASSLGGATDTQYF. For the CDR3, the DNA is TGTGCCAGCAGCTTAGGTGGAGCCACAGATACGCAGTATTTT. Full variable domain (remainder filled in from reference TRBV7-3 and TRBJ2-3): GAGVSQTPSNKVTEKGKYVELRCDPISGHTALYWYRQSLGQGPEFLIYFQGTGAADDSGLPNDRFFAVRPEGSVSTLKIQRTERGDSAVYLCASSLGGATDTQYFGPGTRLTVL.

V is TRBV5-1 and J is TRBJ1-6, with 9 bases matching TRBD1. J lost 10 bases, V lost 4 bases, and 9 bases had no gene match. Germline V gives CDR1 SGHRS, CDR2 YFSETQ. The CDR3 sequence is 15 residues long. CDR3 protein: CASSTGQGNRSPLHF. CDR3 DNA: TGCGCCAGCAGCACCGGACAGGGGAATCGCTCACCCCTCCACTTT.

The chain employs TRBV7-3 and TRBJ2-3; no clear D. The V gene's germline CDR1 is SGHTA and CDR2 FQGTGA. With 1 base removed from V and 1 base from J, the gap between germline ends came to 6 bases. This CDR3 contains 14 residues. CDR3 region: CASSLSQGTDTQYF. The CDR3 DNA is TGTGCCAGCAGCTTAAGTCAGGGCACAGATACGCAGTATTTT.

The V call is TRBV10-1, the J call TRBJ2-2; 7 nucleotides match TRBD1. The J segment lost 7 bases and the V segment lost 8 bases, leaving 4 bases of the junction unmatched. Germline loops: CDR1 WNHNN, CDR2 SYGVQD (reference sequence). The CDR3 has 12 residues. The CDR3 reads CASGDRVGELFF. CDR3 nucleotide sequence: TGCGCCAGCGGCGACAGGGTCGGGGAGCTGTTTTTT.

The chain couples TRBV5-8 to TRBJ1-2; TRBD1 agrees at 7 bases. This CDR3 comprises 15 residues. V shed 2 bases, J shed 6 bases, and the junction held 10 bases outside the gene matches. CDR1 and CDR2 (germline): SGHTS, YDEGEE. The CDR3 DNA reads as TGTGCCAGCAGCTTATCCGGGACAGAGAATAATGGCTACACCTTC. It yields the protein CASSLSGTENNGYTF.

The rearrangement joins TRBV18 to TRBJ1-1; D gene uncertain. Trimming shortened V by 3 bases and J by 2 bases, and 7 bases separated the two germline ends. CDR3 length equals 13 residues. The germline CDR1 and CDR2 sequences are KGHSH and LQKENI. CDR3 nucleotides: TGTGCCAGCTCACCTCAGGTTAACACTGAAGCTTTCTTT. Translation: CASSPQVNTEAFF.